Shown below are 26 T cell receptor beta chains from a single sample sequenced in a study of metastatic and nonmetastatic thyroid tumors. Through MiXCR, TCRdb re-clonotyped the PCR reads. The data show 20,000 to 25,000 clones, with approximately 23% seen just once and over 9% held by the top ten. Nobody among the patients had been given any treatment before thyroid surgery. Sequences were obtained from tumor tissue. These receptors originate from a female donor with papillary thyroid cancer or a benign thyroid nodule (not recorded which). Some clones in this sample may be carry-over from other donors' samples.

CDR3 coding DNA: TGCGCCAGCAGCTTGGTGGGGACAGGGATGCCTTACGAGCAGTACTTC. Amino acid sequence: CASSLVGTGMPYEQYF. This rearrangement joins TRBV5-1 to TRBJ2-7, with 9 bases lining up with TRBD1. V was clipped by 0 bases and J by 4 bases; unmatched bases: 8. Germline lookup yields CDR1 SGHRS and CDR2 YFSETQ. The CDR3 runs to 16 residues.

This clone showed up many times. This CDR3 reads CACGREGNQPQHF. In DNA, the CDR3 is TGTGCCTGTGGTCGGGAGGGCAATCAGCCCCAGCATTTT. This sequence joins TRBV30 and TRBJ1-5, with D hard to call. The CDR3 is made up of 13 amino acids. V gave up 6 bases and J gave up 2 bases, with 11 bases separating them. The germline V gene has CDR1 GTSNPN and CDR2 SVGIG (reference sequence).

V gene TRBV6-5 combines with J gene TRBJ1-6; D not resolved. Germline loops: CDR1 MNHEY, CDR2 SVGAGI. The CDR3 spans 17 residues. V lost 2 bases to trimming and J lost 7 bases, with 18 bases between them. CDR3 in DNA: TGTGCCAGCAGTTACACAATCAGAGGGAGCCGAAATTCACCCCTCCACTTT. This gives the protein CASSYTIRGSRNSPLHF.

This clone was counted at least ten times. The chain employs TRBV27 and TRBJ2-7, with 11 nucleotides matching TRBD2. V lost 5 bases, J lost 1 base, and 7 bases stayed unmatched. This CDR3 has 16 residues. Germline CDR1 and CDR2: MNHEY and SMNVEV (reference sequence). CDR3 nucleotide sequence: TGTGCCAGCAGTACCCAGACTAGCGGGGTTTCCTACGAGCAGTACTTC. This gives the protein CASSTQTSGVSYEQYF.

This clone was observed at least ten times. The J gene is TRBJ2-1, the V gene TRBV5-6; D is perhaps TRBD1 (6 bases). Germline CDR1 reads SGHDT; CDR2 reads YYEEEE. The CDR3 has 14 residues. The V end lost 4 bases, the J end lost 8 bases, and 16 bases lay between the germline ends. This CDR3 is CASSTGHPNDEQFF. The DNA of the CDR3 is TGTGCCAGCAGCACGGGACACCCTAACGATGAGCAGTTCTTC.

V gene TRBV28 combines with J gene TRBJ2-7, with 10 bases that match TRBD2. After removal of 5 bases from V and 7 bases from J, the junction contained 17 bases not matched to a gene. This CDR3 spans 17 amino acids. Germline CDR1 is MDHEN and CDR2 is SYDVKM. The CDR3, as DNA: TGTGCCAGCAGTCAGTCCGGACGGGGAGCGGGAGGGGGAGAGCAGTACTTC. Its translation: CASSQSGRGAGGGEQYF.

The CDR3 region is CASSLKQTGMDQPQHF. CDR3 nucleotide sequence: TGTGCCAGCTCACTAAAACAGACAGGGATGGATCAGCCCCAGCATTTT. The V gene is TRBV18, the J gene TRBJ1-5, with 7 bases that match TRBD1. Per the germline V gene, CDR1 is KGHSH and CDR2 is LQKENI. V shed 4 bases, J shed 5 bases, and the junction held 11 bases outside the gene matches. This CDR3 is built from 16 residues.

This chain connects TRBV30 to TRBJ2-2, with 10 nucleotides matching TRBD1. This CDR3 contains 16 residues. The germline gives CDR1 GTSNPN, CDR2 SVGIG (reference sequence). The V and J ends lost 5 bases and 7 bases, in that order; junction bases with no gene match: 13. CDR3 DNA sequence: TGTGCCTGGGTCAATCACGGGACAGGGGACGTCGGGGAGCTGTTTTTT. It encodes CAWVNHGTGDVGELFF.

There are many counts of this clone. CDR3 amino acids: CASSPSGQVSYNEQFF. Written as DNA, the CDR3 is TGTGCCAGCTCACCTTCGGGACAGGTTAGTTACAATGAGCAGTTCTTC. V usage is TRBV18 and J usage is TRBJ2-1; 8 bases line up with TRBD1. J gave up 4 bases and V 3 bases, and 8 bases lay outside the gene matches. The CDR3 covers 16 residues. CDR1 and CDR2 from the germline V gene are KGHSH and LQKENI. The whole variable domain, remainder taken from reference TRBV18 and TRBJ2-1, is NAGVMQNPRHLVRRRGQEARLRCSPMKGHSHVYWYRQLPEEGLKFMVYLQKENIIDESGMPKERFSAEFPKEGPSILRIQQVVRGDSAAYFCASSPSGQVSYNEQFFGPGTRLTVL.

This chain connects TRBV6-1 to TRBJ1-1; perhaps TRBD1 as D (5 bases). Germline V gene lookup returns CDR1 MNHNS and CDR2 SASEGT. The CDR3 has 13 amino acids. V was trimmed by 6 bases and J by 2 bases, leaving 10 bases between them. CDR3 in DNA: TGTGCCAGCAGCCGGGGACTAAACACTGAAGCTTTCTTT. Amino acids: CASSRGLNTEAFF.

This clone came up a few times. The rearrangement joins TRBV2 to TRBJ2-2; D perhaps matches TRBD1 (5 bases). Trimming left V 7 bases short and J 1 base short, with 7 bases between. CDR3 length: 13 amino acids. Germline values: CDR1 SNHLY, CDR2 FYNNEI. DNA for the CDR3: TGTGCCAGCATTGGACAGAACACCGGGGAGCTGTTTTTT. Translation gives CASIGQNTGELFF.

In the case of this clone: A single base separates this from a much larger clone, so it may be a read error. This chain links TRBV5-6 with TRBJ1-5, with 9 nucleotides matching TRBD1. The CDR3 runs to 17 residues. Germline V lookup: CDR1 SGHDT, CDR2 YYEEEE. The CDR3 DNA reads as TGTGCCAGCAGTTTGAACACAGGGGGCGCGCTCAATCATCCCCAGCATTTT. Protein product: CASSLNTGGALNHPQHF.

This clone has only a few counts. The chain uses TRBV6-2 or TRBV6-3 and TRBJ2-7; TRBD1 might be the D (5 bases). Trimming took off 0 bases at V and 4 bases at J, with 16 bases between the two ends. Per the germline V gene, CDR1 is MNHEY and CDR2 is SVGEGT. The CDR3 has 16 amino acids. DNA for the CDR3: TGTGCCAGCAGTTACTCCGCCGGAGATGGGGCTTACGAGCAGTACTTC. Translating it yields CASSYSAGDGAYEQYF.

The V gene is TRBV3-1, the J gene TRBJ2-1, with TRBD2 identical over 7 bases. This CDR3 spans 16 amino acids. After removal of 4 bases from V and 3 bases from J, the junction contained 9 bases not matched to a gene. CDR1 LGHDT and CDR2 YNNKEL come from the germline V gene (reference sequence). CDR3 in amino acids: CASSPRWTSNYNEQFF. CDR3 nucleotides: TGTGCCAGCAGCCCACGGTGGACTAGTAACTACAATGAGCAGTTCTTC.

V gene TRBV11-3 combines with J gene TRBJ2-5, with 11 bases matching TRBD1. The CDR3 has 15 residues. V gave up 4 bases and J gave up 5 bases; unmatched junction bases: 6. The germline CDR1 and CDR2 sequences are SGHNT and YENEEA. Here the CDR3 reads CASSSGTGGMETQYF. The CDR3 coding sequence is TGTGCCAGCAGCTCAGGGACAGGGGGTATGGAGACCCAGTACTTC. Looking up the rest from reference TRBV11-3 and TRBJ2-5 gives the full variable domain: EAGVVQSPRYKIIEKKQPVAFWCNPISGHNTLYWYLQNLGQGPELLIRYENEEAVDDSQLPKDRFSAERLKGVDSTLKIQPAELGDSAVYLCASSSGTGGMETQYFGPGTRLLVL.

This clone was counted a few times. Germline and junction disagree at one end, which may indicate a read error. V gene TRBV10-3 combines with J gene TRBJ2-2, with D maybe TRBD1 (6 bases). Germline V gene sequence: CDR1 ENHRY, CDR2 SYGVKD. CDR3 length: 17 residues. The CDR3 bases are TGTGCCATCATGAAAGCCGGGACAACAGAGGACACCGGGAAGCTGTTTTTT. This translates into CAIMKAGTTEDTGKLFF.

The V call is TRBV24-1, the J call TRBJ2-6; D ambiguous. Germline-derived CDR1 and CDR2 are KGHDR and SFDVKD. This CDR3 contains 14 residues. V dropped 2 bases and J dropped 0 bases, with 1 base sitting between them. The DNA of the CDR3 is TGTGCCACCAGTGATTCCTCTGGGGCCAACGTCCTGACTTTC. Its translation is CATSDSSGANVLTF.

This clone was detected a few times. V and J are TRBV6-2 or TRBV6-3 and TRBJ2-7; TRBD2 is a possible D gene (6 bases). From germline, CDR1 is MNHEY and CDR2 SVGEGT. V was shortened by 9 bases and J by 2 bases, with 11 bases between the two germline ends. This CDR3 spans 12 amino acids. The CDR3 protein is CASGDSPYEQYF. As DNA, the CDR3 is TGTGCCAGTGGGGACTCCCCCTACGAGCAGTACTTC.

In its sample, this clone was seen a few times. The chain links TRBV6-2 or TRBV6-3 to TRBJ1-5; no definite D call. The CDR3 is made up of 13 amino acids. Germline CDR1 MNHEY, CDR2 SVGEGT. Trimming cost V 7 bases and J 5 bases, with 12 bases left between them. CDR3 nucleotide sequence: TGTGCCAGCACTGAGAACAGTCATCAGCCCCAGCATTTT. Protein: CASTENSHQPQHF.

The V call is TRBV7-2, the J call TRBJ2-7, with D perhaps being TRBD1 or TRBD2 (5 bases each). This CDR3 contains 15 residues. Germline CDR1 and CDR2: SGHTA and FQGNSA. V was shortened by 5 bases and J by 7 bases, with 21 bases between the two germline ends. The CDR3 DNA reads as TGTGCCAGCAGCCCTCTAGGGACGAGACTCGAAGAGCAGTACTTC. Translation: CASSPLGTRLEEQYF.

This clone was seen at least ten times. The rearrangement uses TRBV6-2 or TRBV6-3 and TRBJ1-1, with D unclear. The germline V gene has CDR1 MNHEY and CDR2 SVGEGT. This CDR3 comprises 13 residues. The V and J ends lost 6 bases and 7 bases respectively, with 15 bases between them. CDR3 sequence (DNA): TGTGCCAGCAGCTACACGGAAGTTAATGAAGCTTTCTTT. Amino acid sequence: CASSYTEVNEAFF.

This clone was picked up a small number of times. The chain combines TRBV28 with TRBJ2-7, with 8 nucleotides matching TRBD2. This CDR3 contains 15 residues. Germline CDR1 is MDHEN and CDR2 is SYDVKM. Trimming took 3 bases from V and 8 from J; bases not matched to a gene: 12. DNA for the CDR3: TGTGCCAGCAGTTTGCCGGAGAAGCGGGAGTCCCAGCAGTACTTC. As protein: CASSLPEKRESQQYF.

This clone was observed a handful of times. J is TRBJ2-3 and V is TRBV15; D is uncertain. Trimming removed 1 base from V and 4 bases from J, with 12 bases in between. Per the germline V gene, CDR1 is LNHNV and CDR2 is YYDKDF (reference sequence). The CDR3 has 15 residues. This CDR3 is CATSRALSWADTQYF. CDR3 bases: TGTGCCACCAGCAGAGCTCTGTCCTGGGCAGATACGCAGTATTTT.

This clone has at least ten counts. The chain carries TRBV20-1 and TRBJ2-7, with D perhaps given as TRBD1 or TRBD2 (5 bases each). V shed 5 bases and J shed 3 bases, with 14 bases lying between them. Per the germline V gene, CDR1 is DFQATT and CDR2 is SNEGSKA (reference sequence). This CDR3 comprises 13 residues. CDR3 sequence: CSAGGQGDYEQYF. The CDR3 nucleotides are TGCAGTGCTGGCGGGCAGGGCGACTACGAGCAGTACTTC.

The chain recombines TRBV11-2 with TRBJ2-3; D not resolved. V was shortened by 0 bases and J by 2 bases, with 6 bases between the two germline ends. Germline assignment: CDR1 SGHAT and CDR2 FQNNGV. The CDR3 has 14 amino acids. The CDR3, as DNA: TGTGCCAGCAGCTTAGATCCGATCACAGATACGCAGTATTTT. Translated, it gives CASSLDPITDTQYF.

The V and J genes are TRBV27 and TRBJ2-7; perhaps TRBD2 as D (5 bases). This CDR3 has 14 residues. Trimming removed 3 bases from V and 0 bases from J, with 9 bases in between. Germline values: CDR1 MNHEY, CDR2 SMNVEV (reference sequence). In nucleotides, the CDR3 is TGTGCCAGCAGTTTGACTACCAACTCCTACGAGCAGTACTTC. Protein sequence: CASSLTTNSYEQYF.